A selection of T cell receptor beta chains follows, all from one sample in a study of CD8 T cell repertoires and HIV-1 epitope variants. Method: immunoSEQ multiplex PCR; TCRdb's copy keeps in-frame clones and lacks some. The table lists 90,000 or so clones, over 70% of them singletons. Sequenced: uncultured baseline CD8+ T cells from peripheral blood mononuclear cells (PBMCs). These receptors were collected from a male donor with HIV. Each CDR3 is given with its conserved first and last residue. The D gene is left open where the match is weak. Only some rows state a clone size, as once, few, many or a class for expanded clones.

CDR3 DNA: TGTGCCAGCAGCTTATCTGGGGGGCCGGGCGAGACCCAGTACTTC
CDR3 protein: CASSLSGGPGETQYF
J gene: TRBJ2-5
clone size: many
D gene: NA
V gene: TRBV7-9

CDR3 DNA: TGTGCCAGCGGACAGGTTACTGAAGCTTTCTTT
CDR3 protein: CASGQVTEAFF
J gene: TRBJ1-1
clone size: NA
D gene: TRBD1
V gene: TRBV5-8

CDR3 DNA: TGTGCCAGCAGCTTAGGAGGGAGCGGTAACTATGGCTACACCTTC
CDR3 protein: CASSLGGSGNYGYTF
J gene: TRBJ1-2
clone size: few
D gene: NA
V gene: TRBV7-8

CDR3 DNA: TGTGCCAGCCGTTCGGGGGACGGAGGCACTGAAGCTTTCTTT
CDR3 protein: CASRSGDGGTEAFF
J gene: TRBJ1-1
clone size: NA
D gene: NA
V gene: TRBV7-3

CDR3 DNA: TGCGCCAGCAGCCAAGGAGCAGGGGGAACCTACGAGCAGTACTTC
CDR3 protein: CASSQGAGGTYEQYF
J gene: TRBJ2-7
clone size: once
D gene: TRBD1
V gene: TRBV4-3

CDR3 DNA: TGCGCCAGCAGCCAAGATCAAAGCAACCCCTACAATGAGCAGTTCTTC
CDR3 protein: CASSQDQSNPYNEQFF
J gene: TRBJ2-1
clone size: NA
D gene: NA
V gene: TRBV4-1

CDR3 DNA: TGTGCCAGCAGTGACAGGGGCTCTAACTATGGCTACACCTTC
CDR3 protein: CASSDRGSNYGYTF
J gene: TRBJ1-2
clone size: NA
D gene: NA
V gene: TRBV2

CDR3 DNA: TGTGCCAGCAGCAGGAACACTGAAGCTTTCTTT
CDR3 protein: CASSRNTEAFF
J gene: TRBJ1-1
clone size: few
D gene: NA
V gene: TRBV6-5

CDR3 DNA: TGTGCCAGCAGCGCCGGCGGGGGATCGACCCAAGGGGCTTTCTTT
CDR3 protein: CASSAGGGSTQGAFF
J gene: TRBJ1-1
clone size: many
D gene: NA
V gene: TRBV9

CDR3 DNA: TGTGCCAGCAGCCAAGATCGGGGGGGTACTGACTACGAGCAGTACTTC
CDR3 protein: CASSQDRGGTDYEQYF
J gene: TRBJ2-7
clone size: NA
D gene: TRBD2
V gene: TRBV14

CDR3 DNA: TGTGCCAGCAGTCCACCGGGACAGTTCGGCAGGTACACTGAAGCTTTCTTT
CDR3 protein: CASSPPGQFGRYTEAFF
J gene: TRBJ1-1
clone size: few
D gene: TRBD1
V gene: TRBV5-4

CDR3 DNA: TGCAGCGCCTGGGACAGGGCCAACGAGCAGTACTTC
CDR3 protein: CSAWDRANEQYF
J gene: TRBJ2-7
clone size: NA
D gene: TRBD1
V gene: TRBV29-1

CDR3 DNA: TGTGCCAGCAGCCTGAGGGACAGCGACCAAGAGACCCAGTACTTC
CDR3 protein: CASSLRDSDQETQYF
J gene: TRBJ2-5
clone size: NA
D gene: TRBD1
V gene: TRBV9

CDR3 DNA: TGTGCCAGCACCGTCTCCTACGAGCAGTACTTC
CDR3 protein: CASTVSYEQYF
J gene: TRBJ2-7
clone size: few
D gene: NA
V gene: TRBV6-1

CDR3 DNA: TGTGCCAGCAGTTACCGACAGGGGGCAAGCTATGGCTACACCTTC
CDR3 protein: CASSYRQGASYGYTF
J gene: TRBJ1-2
clone size: NA
D gene: TRBD1
V gene: TRBV6-5

CDR3 DNA: TGTGCCAGCAGTTTAGGGACAGCTCAAACCTACGAGCAGTACTTC
CDR3 protein: CASSLGTAQTYEQYF
J gene: TRBJ2-7
clone size: NA
D gene: TRBD1
V gene: TRBV28

CDR3 DNA: TGTGCCAGCAGCCAAGCAGGAGAGAACAAGCAGTACTTC
CDR3 protein: CASSQAGENKQYF
J gene: TRBJ2-7
clone size: NA
D gene: NA
V gene: TRBV14

CDR3 DNA: TGTGCCAGCAGCTCTGGACAGTCCGGGGAGCTGTTTTTT
CDR3 protein: CASSSGQSGELFF
J gene: TRBJ2-2
clone size: once
D gene: NA
V gene: TRBV5-4

CDR3 DNA: TGCGCCAGCAGCTTGGCCCTAGGGACAGGGGAGACCCAGTACTTC
CDR3 protein: CASSLALGTGETQYF
J gene: TRBJ2-5
clone size: NA
D gene: TRBD1
V gene: TRBV5-1

CDR3 DNA: TGTGCCAGCAGCCAAGATAAGGGGCCCTACGAGCAGTACTTC
CDR3 protein: CASSQDKGPYEQYF
J gene: TRBJ2-7
clone size: few
D gene: NA
V gene: TRBV4-2

CDR3 DNA: TGTGCCAGCGGACAGCGGGGGGGAAGGGATGAGCAGTTCTTC
CDR3 protein: CASGQRGGRDEQFF
J gene: TRBJ2-1
clone size: NA
D gene: TRBD2
V gene: TRBV13

CDR3 DNA: TGTGCCAGCAGCTCTACCGGGGGGCGGAGCACTGAAGCTTTCTTT
CDR3 protein: CASSSTGGRSTEAFF
J gene: TRBJ1-1
clone size: NA
D gene: NA
V gene: TRBV7-2

CDR3 DNA: TGTGCCAGCAGTTACTCGATAGTCGGAAACACTGAAGCTTTCTTT
CDR3 protein: CASSYSIVGNTEAFF
J gene: TRBJ1-1
clone size: few
D gene: NA
V gene: TRBV6-6

CDR3 DNA: TGTGCCAGCAGCTTTTGGACTAGCGGTCCGATAGAGGGAGATACGCAGTATTTT
CDR3 protein: CASSFWTSGPIEGDTQYF
J gene: TRBJ2-3
clone size: NA
D gene: TRBD2
V gene: TRBV7-2

CDR3 DNA: TGCGCCAGCAGTGAGGGGGCTGGTCAGCCCCAGCATTTT
CDR3 protein: CASSEGAGQPQHF
J gene: TRBJ1-5
clone size: NA
D gene: NA
V gene: TRBV10-2

CDR3 DNA: TGTGCCAGCAGTGGGATGACGGGGGGCCTACCCCTTTCAGGGGGCTACACCTTC
CDR3 protein: CASSGMTGGLPLSGGYTF
J gene: TRBJ1-2
clone size: NA
D gene: NA
V gene: TRBV6-1

CDR3 DNA: TGTGCCAGCAGGCATAGCGGGGGGACTTACGAGCAGTACTTC
CDR3 protein: CASRHSGGTYEQYF
J gene: TRBJ2-7
clone size: NA
D gene: TRBD2
V gene: TRBV6-1

CDR3 DNA: TGCGCCAGCAGCCGAACGACGGAGAGGGGAGCTTTCTTT
CDR3 protein: CASSRTTERGAFF
J gene: TRBJ1-1
clone size: NA
D gene: NA
V gene: TRBV4-3

CDR3 DNA: TGTGCCAGCAGTTTATCGGTAGGACTGGGCAGTAACAATCAGCCCCAGCATTTT
CDR3 protein: CASSLSVGLGSNNQPQHF
J gene: TRBJ1-5
clone size: NA
D gene: NA
V gene: TRBV28

CDR3 DNA: TGTGCCAGCAGCTTAGCGGGGGGCCATCAGCCCCAGCATTTT
CDR3 protein: CASSLAGGHQPQHF
J gene: TRBJ1-5
clone size: NA
D gene: NA
V gene: TRBV7-8